A selection of T cell receptor beta chains follows, all from one sample in a study of T cell repertoires in cytomegalovirus infection. One entry per CDR3 protein, called by TCRdb with MiXCR from the reads. Among tens of thousands of distinct CDR3 sequences listed, 40% to 50% were seen once. The antigens of these receptors remain unknown. Specimen: CD8+ T cells from cultured PBMCs, collected from culture after CMV antigen stimulation. The receptors here all came from a human donor in good health (CMV status not recorded). Some clones in this sample may be carry-over from other donors' samples. CDR3s leave out the opening cysteine and the closing phenylalanine or tryptophan. The order of the fields is V gene, J gene, CDR3 protein.

v_call: TRBV7-3
j_call: TRBJ1-1
cdr3_aa: ASARWGGDRNTEAF

v_call: TRBV12-3/TRBV12-4
j_call: TRBJ2-6
cdr3_aa: ASRFSGSGANVLT

v_call: TRBV7-3
j_call: TRBJ1-1
cdr3_aa: ASSPGGDLTEAF

v_call: TRBV4-2
j_call: TRBJ2-7
cdr3_aa: ASSPPPGQGSYEQY

v_call: TRBV6-6
j_call: TRBJ2-1
cdr3_aa: ASIPGGGDEQF

v_call: TRBV9
j_call: TRBJ2-1
cdr3_aa: ASSVARTSGGEQF

v_call: TRBV7-3
j_call: TRBJ2-2
cdr3_aa: ASSPQYTGELF

v_call: TRBV7-9
j_call: TRBJ2-1
cdr3_aa: ASRPSGGSIYNEQF

v_call: TRBV7-2
j_call: TRBJ2-2
cdr3_aa: ASSSLGRTGVLF

v_call: TRBV6-8
j_call: TRBJ1-5
cdr3_aa: ASSYSLGYSNQPQH

v_call: TRBV5-4
j_call: TRBJ1-3
cdr3_aa: ASSKDRGFGNTIY

v_call: TRBV4-2
j_call: TRBJ2-7
cdr3_aa: ASSQEPGSSDTPLYEQY

v_call: TRBV10-2
j_call: TRBJ2-2
cdr3_aa: ASSGTSGGPGTGELF

v_call: TRBV9
j_call: TRBJ1-1
cdr3_aa: ASSAWINTEAF

v_call: TRBV7-2
j_call: TRBJ1-1
cdr3_aa: ASSPGLYAF

v_call: TRBV7-2
j_call: TRBJ2-1
cdr3_aa: ASSLRTSGSYNEQF

v_call: TRBV7-2
j_call: TRBJ2-7
cdr3_aa: ASSPGFVRGYSYEQY